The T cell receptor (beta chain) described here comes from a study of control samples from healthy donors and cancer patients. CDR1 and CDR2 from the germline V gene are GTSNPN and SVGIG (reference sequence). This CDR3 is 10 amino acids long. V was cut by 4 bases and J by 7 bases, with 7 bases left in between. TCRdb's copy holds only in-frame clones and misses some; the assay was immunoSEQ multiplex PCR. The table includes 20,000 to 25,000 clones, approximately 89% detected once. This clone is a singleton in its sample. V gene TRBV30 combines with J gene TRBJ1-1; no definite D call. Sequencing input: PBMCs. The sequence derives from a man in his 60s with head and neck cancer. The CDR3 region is CAWIGIEAFF. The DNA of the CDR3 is TGTGCCTGGATTGGAATTGAAGCTTTCTTT.